The next 29 T cell receptor beta chains were all read from a single sample in a study of human T cells and chemical hapten exposure. Sample time point: pre-sensitization, week 0. As for treatment: therapeutic diphenylcyclopropenone sensitization with weekly scalp DPC. TCRdb redid the calling of the RACE reads with MiXCR, one entry per CDR3 protein. Of approximately 50,000 distinct CDR3 sequences detected, approximately 10% appear once; the ten largest clones hold approximately 4%. The material was whole blood, obtained in connection with sensitization to the hapten diphenylcyclopropenone (DPC). The receptor source for this set is a woman in her thirties or forties with alopecia areata. Some clones in this sample may be carry-over from other donors' samples.

In regard to this clonotype: With a much larger clone just one base away, this may be a read error. The genes are TRBV5-1 and TRBJ2-1, with 10 nucleotides matching TRBD1. Germline assignment: CDR1 SGHRS and CDR2 YFSETQ. The CDR3 sequence is 15 residues long. The CDR3 bases are TGCACCAGCAGCTTGGAGGGACAGGGGCCCAATGAGCAGTTCTTC. Its translation: CTSSLEGQGPNEQFF.

The chain links TRBV3-1 to TRBJ1-2; no firm D call. CDR1 and CDR2 from the germline V gene are LGHDT and YNNKEL (reference sequence). The CDR3 contains 13 residues. Trimming left V 6 bases short and J 5 bases short, with 13 bases between. Here the CDR3 reads CASSTDKAYGYTF. The CDR3 nucleotides are TGTGCCAGCAGTACAGACAAGGCGTATGGCTACACCTTC.

The chain is built from TRBV7-9 and TRBJ2-1, with TRBD2 matching over 13 bases. With V trimmed by 6 bases and J by 7 bases, 6 bases remained unmatched. The CDR3 runs 15 residues. Germline CDR1 is SEHNR and CDR2 is FQNEAQ (reference sequence). The CDR3 DNA reads TGTGCCAGCAGGTTACTAGCGGGAGGGGGAAATGAGCAGTTCTTC. This sequence encodes CASRLLAGGGNEQFF.

This clonotype was found many times. This chain joins TRBV14 and TRBJ1-4; tentative D call: TRBD1 (5 bases). Germline CDR1 and CDR2: SGHDN and FVKESK. CDR3 length: 16 residues. The V gene lost 1 base and the J gene lost 5 bases, with 14 bases spanning the gap. CDR3: CASSQVLGTVNEKLFF. The CDR3 DNA sequence: TGTGCCAGCAGCCAAGTACTAGGGACGGTCAATGAAAAACTGTTTTTT.

The chain employs TRBV5-1 and TRBJ1-1; D is undetermined. This CDR3 has 14 residues. Germline CDR1 is SGHRS and CDR2 is YFSETQ. V lost 4 bases, J lost 2 bases, and 12 bases lay in between. CDR3 DNA: TGCGCCAGCAGCGGGATTTGGGGTAACACTGAAGCTTTCTTT. This sequence encodes CASSGIWGNTEAFF.

This clonotype was picked up a small number of times. The rearrangement joins TRBV5-1 to TRBJ2-3; 11 bases match TRBD2. Germline V gene sequence: CDR1 SGHRS, CDR2 YFSETQ. Unmatched junction bases numbered 6, after V lost 0 bases and J lost 3 bases. The CDR3 is made up of 17 amino acids. The CDR3 reads CASSLELAGGKTDTQYF. CDR3 in DNA: TGCGCCAGCAGCTTGGAGCTAGCGGGAGGAAAAACAGATACGCAGTATTTT. The full variable domain, rest sourced from reference TRBV5-1 and TRBJ2-3, is KAGVTQTPRYLIKTRGQQVTLSCSPISGHRSVSWYQQTPGQGLQFLFEYFSETQRNKGNFPGRFSGRQFSNSRSEMNVSTLELGDSALYLCASSLELAGGKTDTQYFGPGTRLTVL.

Here the CDR3 DNA reads TGTGCCAGCTCACGGGACAGAATTGAAGCTTTCTTT. Amino acids: CASSRDRIEAFF. The chain recombines TRBV18 with TRBJ1-1, with 7 bases matching TRBD1. Trimming at V came to 4 bases and at J to 7 bases, leaving 3 bases not matched to a gene. Germline lookup yields CDR1 KGHSH and CDR2 LQKENI. This CDR3 spans 12 amino acids.

This clonotype was observed a handful of times. The V call is TRBV18, the J call TRBJ1-2; D uncertain. The V and J ends lost 0 bases and 4 bases respectively, with 12 bases between them. Germline V CDR1 and CDR2: KGHSH, LQKENI. The CDR3 length is 15 residues. The CDR3 DNA sequence: TGTGCCAGCTCACCACCTCAGACGGGATCCTATGGCTACACCTTC. This translates into CASSPPQTGSYGYTF.

The sample holds many counts of this clonotype. This chain connects TRBV11-2 to TRBJ2-5; 8 positions agree with TRBD2. The V gene's germline CDR1 is SGHAT and CDR2 FQNNGV. The CDR3 extends over 17 amino acids. With 4 bases clipped from V and 1 base from J, the junction kept 11 bases outside the gene matches. CDR3 coding DNA: TGTGCCAGCAGCTCGCCCTTGCGCGGGGGGACCCAAGAGACCCAGTACTTC. Translating it yields CASSSPLRGGTQETQYF. Filled out from reference TRBV11-2 and TRBJ2-5, the complete variable domain reads EAGVAQSPRYKIIEKRQSVAFWCNPISGHATLYWYQQILGQGPKLLIQFQNNGVVDDSQLPKDRFSAERLKGVDSTLKIQPAKLEDSAVYLCASSSPLRGGTQETQYFGPGTRLLVL.

The chain employs TRBV2 and TRBJ1-3; 9 nucleotides agree with TRBD1. Germline V gene data show CDR1 as SNHLY and CDR2 as FYNNEI. This CDR3 contains 15 residues. Trimming cost V 5 bases and J 1 base; bases outside gene matches: 3. The CDR3 bases are TGTGCCAGCAGTCGGGACAGGGCGTCTGGAAACACCATATATTTT. It yields the protein CASSRDRASGNTIYF. The full variable domain, its missing parts supplied by reference TRBV2 and TRBJ1-3, is EPEVTQTPSHQVTQMGQEVILRCVPISNHLYFYWYRQILGQKVEFLVSFYNNEISEKSEIFDDQFSVERPDGSNFTLKIRSTKLEDSAMYFCASSRDRASGNTIYFGEGSWLTVV.

This clonotype was detected ten times or more. The rearrangement links TRBV4-3 to TRBJ2-3; D may be TRBD1 or TRBD2 (5 bases each). This CDR3 has 17 residues. CDR1 and CDR2 from the germline V gene are LGHNA and YSLEER. V shed 0 bases and J shed 0 bases, with 13 bases lying between them. Here the CDR3 reads CASSQDSRGTSTDTQYF. The CDR3 DNA reads TGCGCCAGCAGCCAAGATTCCCGGGGCACTAGCACAGATACGCAGTATTTT.

The gene calls are TRBV6-1 and TRBJ2-3; perhaps TRBD1 as D (5 bases). V lost 3 bases, J lost 7 bases, and 11 bases lay in between. Looked up from germline, CDR1 is MNHNS and CDR2 is SASEGT. The CDR3 has 13 residues. CDR3 region: CASSETASHTQYF. Written as DNA, the CDR3 is TGTGCCAGCAGTGAGACAGCCTCCCATACGCAGTATTTT.

V is TRBV29-1 and J is TRBJ1-1, with D possibly being TRBD1 (6 bases). Germline CDR1 SQVTM, CDR2 ANQGSEA. The CDR3 is 13 residues long. Trimming shortened V by 6 bases and J by 0 bases, and 11 bases separated the two germline ends. CDR3 sequence (DNA): TGCAGCGTCATGGGACACATGAACACTGAAGCTTTCTTT. It codes for CSVMGHMNTEAFF. The whole variable domain, remainder taken from reference TRBV29-1 and TRBJ1-1, is SAVISQKPSRDICQRGTSLTIQCQVDSQVTMMFWYRQQPGQSLTLIATANQGSEATYESGFVIDKFPISRPNLTFSTLTVSNMSPEDSSIYLCSVMGHMNTEAFFGQGTRLTVV.

This clonotype has at least ten counts. The genes are TRBV5-5 and TRBJ2-7; TRBD1 agrees at 8 bases. The CDR3 runs to 15 residues. After removal of 5 bases from V and 0 bases from J, the junction contained 7 bases not matched to a gene. Germline CDR1 and CDR2: SGHKS and YYEKEE (reference sequence). For the CDR3, the DNA is TGTGCCAGCAGTAGGGACAGGACCAGCTCCTACGAGCAGTACTTC. Its translation is CASSRDRTSSYEQYF.

This clonotype was counted a few times. The rearrangement uses TRBV18 and TRBJ2-1, with D tentatively TRBD1 (5 bases). This CDR3 region has 12 residues. Germline loops: CDR1 KGHSH, CDR2 LQKENI. V lost 3 bases and J 7 bases, leaving 7 bases between the germline ends. The CDR3 spells CASSPQGNEQFF. The CDR3 DNA reads as TGTGCCAGCTCACCTCAGGGTAATGAGCAGTTCTTC.

The chain employs TRBV7-9 and TRBJ1-4, with 8 bases aligning to TRBD1. The V segment lost 11 bases and the J segment 5 bases; nucleotides outside the gene matches: 10. CDR3 length: 14 amino acids. Germline lookup yields CDR1 SEHNR and CDR2 FQNEAQ (reference sequence). CDR3 loop: CADSDRTGNEKLFF. CDR3 bases: TGTGCCGATTCGGACAGGACAGGGAATGAAAAACTGTTTTTT.

This clonotype came up a few times. The rearrangement uses TRBV5-4 and TRBJ2-3, with a possible D match to TRBD2 (5 bases). This CDR3 contains 15 residues. Germline CDR1 SGHNT, CDR2 YYREEE (reference sequence). Deletions cut 3 bases from V and 4 bases from J, with 15 bases between. The CDR3 sequence is CASSSERTSSDTQYF. The CDR3 bases are TGTGCCAGCAGCTCCGAACGGACTTCTTCAGATACGCAGTATTTT.

The chain links TRBV7-2 to TRBJ2-2; 7 bases are a match to TRBD2. In germline, CDR1 is SGHTA, CDR2 FQGNSA. Trimming took 2 bases from V and 7 from J; bases not matched to a gene: 4. The CDR3 runs 14 residues. The CDR3 DNA sequence: TGTGCCAGCAGCTTAAAGAGCGGGGTCGGGGAGCTGTTTTTT. Translated: CASSLKSGVGELFF. Full variable domain (missing parts from reference TRBV7-2 and TRBJ2-2): GAGVSQSPSNKVTEKGKDVELRCDPISGHTALYWYRQSLGQGLEFLIYFQGNSAPDKSGLPSDRFSAERTGGSVSTLTIQRTQQEDSAVYLCASSLKSGVGELFFGEGSRLTVL.

This clonotype was counted ten times or more. V and J are TRBV20-1 and TRBJ1-3; D is possibly TRBD1 (5 bases). CDR3 size: 14 residues. In germline, CDR1 is DFQATT, CDR2 SNEGSKA (reference sequence). Trimming took off 0 bases at V and 0 bases at J, with 6 bases between the two ends. The CDR3 here is CSARDRVSGNTIYF. CDR3 coding DNA: TGCAGTGCTAGAGACAGGGTCTCTGGAAACACCATATATTTT.

This clonotype has only a few counts. CDR3 bases: TGCAGCGTTGTAGTTGGGCTAGCGGGAATCCACGAGCAGTACTTC. Encoded protein: CSVVVGLAGIHEQYF. The chain is built from TRBV29-1 and TRBJ2-7, with 9 bases matching TRBD2. Germline loops: CDR1 SQVTM, CDR2 ANQGSEA. The V and J ends lost 4 bases and 5 bases, in that order; junction bases with no gene match: 12. The CDR3 runs 15 residues.

This clonotype has just a few counts. The V gene is TRBV2, the J gene TRBJ1-2, with D perhaps matching TRBD1 (5 bases). The CDR3 runs to 15 residues. V lost 4 bases and J 3 bases, leaving 15 bases between the germline ends. CDR1 is SNHLY and CDR2 is FYNNEI in the germline V gene. Written as DNA, the CDR3 is TGTGCCAGCAGTGCACCAGGGCTACTGGACTATGGCTACACCTTC. Encoded protein: CASSAPGLLDYGYTF.

This clonotype was seen a handful of times. The J gene is TRBJ2-5, the V gene TRBV29-1; no firm D call. The CDR3 is 11 residues long. Germline lookup yields CDR1 SQVTM and CDR2 ANQGSEA. V gave up 4 bases and J gave up 1 base, with 4 bases separating them. CDR3 in amino acids: CSVVPQETQYF. In nucleotides, the CDR3 is TGCAGCGTTGTTCCCCAAGAGACCCAGTACTTC.

This clonotype was seen more than once but under ten times. The V gene is TRBV7-2, the J gene TRBJ1-5, with D maybe TRBD1 (5 bases). Germline V lookup: CDR1 SGHTA, CDR2 FQGNSA. The CDR3 has 15 residues. V dropped 6 bases and J dropped 0 bases, with 12 bases sitting between them. CDR3 in amino acids: CASRPGTLSNQPQHF. The CDR3 DNA follows: TGTGCCAGCAGACCCGGGACCCTTAGCAATCAGCCCCAGCATTTT.

J is TRBJ1-3 and V is TRBV6-5; TRBD1 aligns across 8 bases. CDR1 and CDR2 from the germline V gene are MNHEY and SVGAGI. The CDR3 consists of 16 residues. Trimming removed 6 bases from V and 4 bases from J; junction bases left unmatched: 11. Here the CDR3 reads CASSQSGTGTGNTIYF. The DNA of the CDR3 is TGTGCCAGCAGCCAATCCGGGACAGGTACCGGAAACACCATATATTTT.

This clonotype was detected many times. The V call is TRBV7-9, the J call TRBJ2-7; maybe TRBD1 (6 bases). The CDR3 sequence is 15 residues long. V lost 1 base, J lost 3 bases, and 13 bases lay in between. CDR1 and CDR2 (germline): SEHNR, FQNEAQ (reference sequence). The CDR3 DNA sequence: TGTGCCAGCAGCTTAGTCGGACAGAGAGTCTACGAGCAGTACTTC. Its protein is CASSLVGQRVYEQYF.

This clonotype has a handful of counts. The genes are TRBV29-1 and TRBJ2-7, with 8 nucleotides matching TRBD1. Germline loops: CDR1 SQVTM, CDR2 ANQGSEA. The CDR3 sequence is 13 residues long. J was trimmed by 6 bases and V by 4 bases; bases with no gene match: 8. This CDR3 is CSVVYRGRGEQYF. The DNA of the CDR3 is TGCAGCGTTGTTTACAGGGGGAGAGGCGAGCAGTACTTC.

This clonotype has just a few counts. The genes are TRBV6-6 and TRBJ1-6; 10 nucleotides agree with TRBD1. The ends lost 6 bases at V and 10 bases at J; junction bases unmatched: 6. Germline CDR1 is MNHNY and CDR2 is SVGAGI (reference sequence). This CDR3 is built from 14 residues. The CDR3 nucleotides are TGTGCCAGCAGCCCCGACAGGGGGCGATCACCCCTCCACTTT. Residues: CASSPDRGRSPLHF.

This clonotype was seen a few times. This chain joins TRBV4-3 and TRBJ2-7, with D maybe TRBD2 (6 bases). Per germline, CDR1 LGHNA and CDR2 YSLEER. Trimming cost V 0 bases and J 6 bases, with 15 bases left between them. This CDR3 is built from 15 residues. CDR3 sequence (DNA): TGCGCCAGCAGCCAAGATCGGGGGACTGCCTCCGAGCAGTACTTC. It translates to CASSQDRGTASEQYF.

This clonotype was counted a few times. The V gene is TRBV10-3, the J gene TRBJ2-1, with D perhaps TRBD1 or TRBD2 (5 bases each). The CDR3 loop spans 14 amino acids. Germline CDR1 and CDR2: ENHRY and SYGVKD. V was trimmed by 6 bases and J by 4 bases, leaving 13 bases between them. CDR3 bases: TGTGCCATCAGAGAGGGGCCCACGTACAATGAGCAGTTCTTC. Residues: CAIREGPTYNEQFF.